This T cell receptor beta chain was sequenced during a study of CXCR3-negative and CXCR3-positive naive CD8 T cells. In terms of frequency, this clonotype is medium-sized. Antigen unknown. Germline V CDR1 and CDR2: MNHEY, SVGEGT. This CDR3 has 15 amino acids. The authors prepared UMI-labeled TRB cDNA libraries by 5' RACE. TCRdb re-called the 5' RACE reads and catalogs CDR3 proteins one per entry, DNA excluded. The sample's table shows about 3,100 distinct CDR3 sequences. Findings and limits, study-wide: CXCR3-positive naive cells had TRB CDR3s that were more hydrophobic than CXCR3-negative naive cells had.

This sequence was found in a human donor in good health. Some clones in this sample may be carry-over from other donors' samples. Sequencing was carried out using naive CXCR3+ CD8+ T cells from blood. Subset noted: CD45RO-CCR7+CD27+CD95- naive CD8+ T cells expressing CXCR3 (TNR3+). This chain connects TRBV6-2 or TRBV6-3 to TRBJ2-2; lacking DNA, the TRBD2 call made by TCRdb goes unchecked. CDR3 in amino acids: CASRTGGLVGGELFF.